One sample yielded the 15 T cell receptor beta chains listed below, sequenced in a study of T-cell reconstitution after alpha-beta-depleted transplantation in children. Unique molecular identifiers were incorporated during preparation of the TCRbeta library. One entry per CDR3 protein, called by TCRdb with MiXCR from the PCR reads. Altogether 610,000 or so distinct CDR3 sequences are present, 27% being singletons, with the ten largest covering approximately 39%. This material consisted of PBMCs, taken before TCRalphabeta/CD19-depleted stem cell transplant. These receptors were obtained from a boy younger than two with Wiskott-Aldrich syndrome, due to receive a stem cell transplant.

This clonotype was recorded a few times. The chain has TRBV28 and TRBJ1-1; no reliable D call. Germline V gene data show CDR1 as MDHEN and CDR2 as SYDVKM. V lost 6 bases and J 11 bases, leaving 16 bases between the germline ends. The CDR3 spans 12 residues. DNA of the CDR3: TGTGCCAGCAGCCTCAGTTGGCAGAAGGCTTTCTTT. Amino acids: CASSLSWQKAFF.

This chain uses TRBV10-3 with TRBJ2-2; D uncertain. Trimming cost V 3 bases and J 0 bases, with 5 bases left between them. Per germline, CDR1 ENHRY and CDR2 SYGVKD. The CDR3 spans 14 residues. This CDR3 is CAISDTANTGELFF. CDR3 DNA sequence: TGTGCCATCAGTGACACCGCGAACACCGGGGAGCTGTTTTTT.

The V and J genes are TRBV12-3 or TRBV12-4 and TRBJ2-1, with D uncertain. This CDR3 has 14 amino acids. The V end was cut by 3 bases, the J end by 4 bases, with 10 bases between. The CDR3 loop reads CASSFLVEYNEQFF. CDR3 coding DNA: TGTGCCAGCAGTTTCTTAGTCGAGTACAATGAGCAGTTCTTC.

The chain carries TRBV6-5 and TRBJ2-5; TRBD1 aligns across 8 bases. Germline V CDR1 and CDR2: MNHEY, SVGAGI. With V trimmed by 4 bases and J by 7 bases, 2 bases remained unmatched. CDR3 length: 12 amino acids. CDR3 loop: CASSFTGGTQYF. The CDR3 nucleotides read TGTGCCAGCAGTTTCACAGGGGGGACCCAGTACTTC.

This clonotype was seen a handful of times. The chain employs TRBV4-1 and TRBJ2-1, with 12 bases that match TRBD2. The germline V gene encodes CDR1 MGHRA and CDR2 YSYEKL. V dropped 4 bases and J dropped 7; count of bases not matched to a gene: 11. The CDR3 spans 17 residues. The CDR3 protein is CASSLVKTSGSFNEQFF. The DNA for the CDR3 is TGCGCCAGCAGCCTCGTCAAGACTAGCGGGAGTTTTAATGAGCAGTTCTTC.

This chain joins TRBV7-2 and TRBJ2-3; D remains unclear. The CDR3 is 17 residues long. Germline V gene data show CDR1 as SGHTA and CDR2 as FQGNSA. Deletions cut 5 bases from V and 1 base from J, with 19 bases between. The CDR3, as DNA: TGTGCCAGCAGCCGAAAACGAGTGACCCAGCGCACAGATACGCAGTATTTT. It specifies CASSRKRVTQRTDTQYF.

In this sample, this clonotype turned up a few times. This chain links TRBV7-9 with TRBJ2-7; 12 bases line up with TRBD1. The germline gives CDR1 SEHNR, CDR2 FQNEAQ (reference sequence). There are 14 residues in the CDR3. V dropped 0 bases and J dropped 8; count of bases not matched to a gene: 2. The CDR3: CASSLAGTGGQQYF. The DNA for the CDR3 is TGTGCCAGCAGCTTAGCCGGGACAGGGGGCCAGCAGTACTTC.

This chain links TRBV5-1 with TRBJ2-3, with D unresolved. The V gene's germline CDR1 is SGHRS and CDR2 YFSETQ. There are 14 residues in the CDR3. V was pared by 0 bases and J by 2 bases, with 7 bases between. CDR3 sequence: CASSLERVTDTQYF. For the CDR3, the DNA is TGCGCCAGCAGCTTGGAGAGAGTCACAGATACGCAGTATTTT.

CDR3 protein: CAISESAGGYEQYF. In nucleotides, the CDR3 is TGTGCCATCAGTGAAAGCGCGGGCGGCTACGAGCAGTACTTC. This chain uses TRBV10-3 with TRBJ2-7; a possible D gene is TRBD2 (5 bases). Between the trimmed V and J ends, which lost 3 bases and 3 bases, there was a span of 12 bases. Germline V gene sequence: CDR1 ENHRY, CDR2 SYGVKD. The CDR3 totals 14 residues.

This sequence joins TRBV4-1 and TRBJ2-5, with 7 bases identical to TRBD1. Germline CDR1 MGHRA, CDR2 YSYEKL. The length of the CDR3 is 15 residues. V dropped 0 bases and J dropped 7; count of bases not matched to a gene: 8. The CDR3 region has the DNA TGCGCCAGCAGCCAAGACGGGACAGCCCGGGGGACCCAGTACTTC. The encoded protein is CASSQDGTARGTQYF.

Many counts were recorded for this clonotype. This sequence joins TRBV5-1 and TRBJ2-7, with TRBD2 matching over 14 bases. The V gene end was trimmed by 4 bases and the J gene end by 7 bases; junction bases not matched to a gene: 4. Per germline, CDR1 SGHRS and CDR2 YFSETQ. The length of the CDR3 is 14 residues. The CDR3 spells CASSGTSGSREQYF. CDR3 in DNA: TGCGCCAGCAGCGGGACTAGCGGGAGTCGGGAGCAGTACTTC.

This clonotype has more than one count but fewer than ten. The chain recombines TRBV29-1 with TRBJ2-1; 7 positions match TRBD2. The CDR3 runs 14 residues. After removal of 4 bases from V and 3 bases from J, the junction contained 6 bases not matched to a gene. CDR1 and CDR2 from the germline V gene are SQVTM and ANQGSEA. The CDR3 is CSVVSLADYNEQFF. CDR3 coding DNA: TGCAGCGTTGTCTCGCTAGCGGACTACAATGAGCAGTTCTTC.

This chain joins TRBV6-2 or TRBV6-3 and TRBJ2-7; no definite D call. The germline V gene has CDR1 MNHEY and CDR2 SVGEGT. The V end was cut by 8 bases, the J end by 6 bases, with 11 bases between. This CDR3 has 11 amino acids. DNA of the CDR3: TGTGCCAGCCAAGGCCGGTTCGAGCAGTACTTC. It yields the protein CASQGRFEQYF.

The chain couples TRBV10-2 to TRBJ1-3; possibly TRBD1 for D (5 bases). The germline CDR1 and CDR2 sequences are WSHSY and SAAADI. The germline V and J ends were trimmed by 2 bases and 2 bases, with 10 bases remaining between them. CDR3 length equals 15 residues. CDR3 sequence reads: CASSETRGTGNTIYF. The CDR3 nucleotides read TGCGCCAGCAGTGAGACTAGGGGAACTGGAAACACCATATATTTT.

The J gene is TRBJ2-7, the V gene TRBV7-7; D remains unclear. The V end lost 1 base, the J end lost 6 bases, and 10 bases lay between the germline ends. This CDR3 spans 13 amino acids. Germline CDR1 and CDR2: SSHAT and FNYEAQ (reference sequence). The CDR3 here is CASSLVVGSEQYF. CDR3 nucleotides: TGTGCCAGCAGCTTAGTAGTAGGGTCCGAGCAGTACTTC.